This T cell receptor beta chain was identified in a study of shared clonotypes between healthy human individuals. A CD45RA+ naive subset and a CD45RA-negative memory subset were split from CD4+ cells. Repertoires were generated with immunoSEQ multiplex PCR, while TCRdb's copy carries only in-frame clones and drops some. Here the sample spans approximately 2,300,000 clones, less than 95% being singletons. The CDR3 sequence is 15 residues long. Germline lookup yields CDR1 SNHLY and CDR2 FYNNEI. The ends lost 6 bases at V and 1 base at J; junction bases unmatched: 7. The gene calls are TRBV2 and TRBJ2-5, with 8 bases matching TRBD2. This sequence originates from a man aged 18 to 30 in good health. Some clones in this sample may be carry-over from other donors' samples. The sample comprised naive CD4+ T cells from PBMCs. As for subset: CD45RA+ positively selected. Here the CDR3 DNA reads TGTGCCAGCAGGGGGAGCACTAGCGGCCAAGAGACCCAGTACTTC. Translation gives CASRGSTSGQETQYF.